These 16 T cell receptor beta chains were all obtained from the same sample, sequenced in a study of cytomegalovirus exposure and HLA in healthy donors. Both 60 Vbeta primers and 13 Jbeta primers went into the PCR. Produced via immunoSEQ multiplex PCR; TCRdb's table is partial and in-frame only. The table lists 150,000 to 200,000 clones. Source material: PBMCs. The receptors shown here come from a man under 40 in good health and CMV-seronegative.

The J gene is TRBJ2-5, the V gene TRBV6-6; 8 bases align to TRBD1. Per germline, CDR1 MNHNY and CDR2 SVGAGI (reference sequence). This CDR3 has 15 amino acids. V dropped 4 bases and J dropped 2; count of bases not matched to a gene: 6. CDR3 residues: CASSLDRVGQETQYF. CDR3 nucleotides: TGTGCCAGCAGTTTGGACAGGGTGGGGCAAGAGACCCAGTACTTC.

The gene calls are TRBV5-1 and TRBJ1-5; D is perhaps TRBD1 (5 bases). The V gene's germline CDR1 is SGHRS and CDR2 YFSETQ. V was clipped by 0 bases and J by 1 base, with 8 bases between them. The CDR3 totals 15 residues. Here the CDR3 reads CASSLAPGSNQPQHF. The CDR3 DNA follows: TGCGCCAGCAGCTTGGCTCCAGGGAGCAATCAGCCCCAGCATTTT.

V is TRBV7-9 and J is TRBJ1-1, with 7 bases fitting TRBD1. The CDR3 has 14 amino acids. CDR1 and CDR2 from the germline V gene are SEHNR and FQNEAQ (reference sequence). Trimming at V came to 3 bases and at J to 1 base, leaving 2 bases not matched to a gene. In DNA, the CDR3 is TGTGCCAGCAGCTTGGGACAGACGAACACTGAAGCTTTCTTT. Residues: CASSLGQTNTEAFF.

The gene calls are TRBV4-1 and TRBJ1-2; TRBD1 is a possible D gene (6 bases). Germline V gives CDR1 MGHRA, CDR2 YSYEKL. This CDR3 is built from 16 residues. Trimming shortened V by 1 base and J by 0 bases, and 12 bases separated the two germline ends. The CDR3 DNA reads TGCGCCAGCAGCCAAGCCCCCAGGGGTTCTAACTATGGCTACACCTTC. Translated, it gives CASSQAPRGSNYGYTF.

The J gene is TRBJ1-4, the V gene TRBV5-1, with a tentative D call TRBD1 (6 bases). V gave up 3 bases and J gave up 8 bases, with 17 bases separating them. Germline CDR1 is SGHRS and CDR2 is YFSETQ. The CDR3 has 15 residues. Written as DNA, the CDR3 is TGCGCCAGCAGCTACGCGGGGGGCAACGAAGAAAAACTGTTTTTT. As protein: CASSYAGGNEEKLFF.

The chain couples TRBV5-1 to TRBJ1-2, with 8 bases fitting TRBD1. Per germline, CDR1 SGHRS and CDR2 YFSETQ. Trimming removed 3 bases from V and 3 bases from J; junction bases left unmatched: 10. CDR3 length: 16 residues. The CDR3 nucleotides are TGCGCCAGCAGCTGGGGGCAGGACAGGGAGGACTATGGCTACACCTTC. Its translation: CASSWGQDREDYGYTF. Looking up the rest from reference TRBV5-1 and TRBJ1-2 gives the full variable domain: KAGVTQTPRYLIKTRGQQVTLSCSPISGHRSVSWYQQTPGQGLQFLFEYFSETQRNKGNFPGRFSGRQFSNSRSEMNVSTLELGDSALYLCASSWGQDREDYGYTFGSGTRLTVV.

This chain connects TRBV10-1 to TRBJ1-1; tentatively, D is TRBD1 (6 bases). This CDR3 contains 14 residues. Germline V lookup: CDR1 WNHNN, CDR2 SYGVQD (reference sequence). The germline V and J ends were trimmed by 3 bases and 0 bases, with 8 bases remaining between them. As DNA, the CDR3 is TGCGCCAGCAGTGAAGACAGGCTGAACACTGAAGCTTTCTTT. Encoded protein: CASSEDRLNTEAFF.

This chain uses TRBV5-4 with TRBJ2-7; D gene ambiguous. Germline lookup yields CDR1 SGHNT and CDR2 YYREEE (reference sequence). V was trimmed by 3 bases and J by 6 bases, leaving 7 bases between them. The CDR3 covers 11 residues. CDR3 bases: TGTGCCAGCAGCTCATCGGTCGAGCAGTACTTC. Amino acids: CASSSSVEQYF.

Notes on this clone: Other DNA variants within this sample encode the same CDR3. The chain couples TRBV6-5 to TRBJ2-1; 7 nucleotides agree with TRBD1. The V gene's germline CDR1 is MNHEY and CDR2 SVGAGI. V was pared by 6 bases and J by 0 bases, with 5 bases of the junction left unmatched. The CDR3 extends over 15 amino acids. CDR3 nucleotides: TGTGCCAGCAGGACAGGGAGCCTCTCCTACAATGAGCAGTTCTTC. It codes for CASRTGSLSYNEQFF.

This chain links TRBV7-3 with TRBJ2-1, with TRBD2 matching 9 bases. Germline CDR1 is SGHTA and CDR2 is FQGTGA. The CDR3 consists of 15 residues. J gave up 5 bases and V 5 bases, and 7 bases lay outside the gene matches. The CDR3 sequence is CASSRGASGNNEQFF. The CDR3 DNA reads TGTGCCAGCAGCCGAGGGGCTAGCGGGAACAATGAGCAGTTCTTC.

The chain combines TRBV28 with TRBJ2-1, with D possibly TRBD1 on 5 matching bases. Trimming shortened V by 9 bases and J by 0 bases, and 12 bases separated the two germline ends. The CDR3 length is 14 residues. The germline V gene has CDR1 MDHEN and CDR2 SYDVKM. DNA for the CDR3: TGTGCCAGTCATGGGGCTTTCTCCTACAATGAGCAGTTCTTC. Translating it yields CASHGAFSYNEQFF.

The chain is built from TRBV11-3 and TRBJ2-2; the D gene is possibly TRBD2 (5 bases). Trimming took 2 bases from V and 5 from J, leaving 9 bases between them. The CDR3 length is 14 residues. CDR1 SGHNT and CDR2 YENEEA come from the germline V gene. CDR3 sequence (DNA): TGTGCCAGCAGCTTAAGGCAGCGGACCGGGGAGCTGTTTTTT. The encoded protein is CASSLRQRTGELFF. The whole variable domain, filled in from reference TRBV11-3 and TRBJ2-2, reads EAGVVQSPRYKIIEKKQPVAFWCNPISGHNTLYWYLQNLGQGPELLIRYENEEAVDDSQLPKDRFSAERLKGVDSTLKIQPAELGDSAVYLCASSLRQRTGELFFGEGSRLTVL.

This rearrangement joins TRBV5-8 to TRBJ2-3; D not certain. V gave up 2 bases and J gave up 8 bases, with 6 bases separating them. This CDR3 is 11 amino acids long. CDR1 is SGHTS, CDR2 YDEGEE, per germline. CDR3: CASSFPLTQYF. The CDR3 DNA reads as TGTGCCAGCAGCTTCCCCCTTACGCAGTATTTT.

The genes are TRBV6-6 and TRBJ2-2; 8 bases line up with TRBD2. There are 15 residues in the CDR3. Losses at the gene ends were 6 bases for V and 5 bases for J; bases not matched to a gene: 8. Germline values: CDR1 MNHNY, CDR2 SVGAGI (reference sequence). For the CDR3, the DNA is TGTGCCAGCAGCAAACTAGCGGCAGGGACCGGGGAGCTGTTTTTT. This encodes CASSKLAAGTGELFF.

The CDR3 here is CASSEWPGSLYEQYF. In nucleotides, the CDR3 is TGTGCCAGCAGTGAATGGCCAGGCAGCCTCTACGAGCAGTACTTC. The chain has TRBV6-1 and TRBJ2-7; no clear D. Germline loops: CDR1 MNHNS, CDR2 SASEGT. Between the trimmed V and J ends, which lost 2 bases and 3 bases, there was a span of 14 bases. The CDR3 length is 15 residues.

The chain joins TRBV4-3 to TRBJ1-1, with unresolved D. This CDR3 contains 15 residues. CDR1 is LGHNA and CDR2 is YSLEER in the germline V gene. Between the trimmed V and J ends, which lost 2 bases and 4 bases, there was a span of 14 bases. The CDR3 reads CASSQKSGEVTEAFF. The CDR3 DNA follows: TGCGCCAGCAGCCAAAAAAGCGGGGAAGTCACTGAAGCTTTCTTT.